The 3 T cell receptor beta chains given below trace back to one sample, sequenced in a study of type 1 regulatory T cells. TCRdb re-derived calls from the reads in MiXCR, one entry per CDR3 protein. The sample lists roughly 71,000 distinct CDR3 sequences, less than 25% seen once, with 8.3% in the top ten. Their cognate antigens are unknown. Overall study findings and caveats: Tr1 cells had a more restricted TCR repertoire than non-Tr1 cells.

The sample consisted of cultured type 1 regulatory T (Tr1) cells, either the whole culture or a sorted fraction (not recorded which). These receptors were obtained from a human donor in good health.

The sample holds a few counts of this clonotype. The rearrangement joins TRBV3-1 to TRBJ2-5, with a tentative D call TRBD1 (6 bases). This CDR3 is 15 amino acids long. Trimming pared 0 bases from V and 1 base from J, leaving 9 bases between. Germline CDR1 is LGHDT and CDR2 is YNNKEL (reference sequence). CDR3: CASSQEQGRQETQYF. CDR3 sequence (DNA): TGTGCCAGCAGCCAAGAGCAGGGGCGCCAAGAGACCCAGTACTTC.

This clonotype turned up a few times. The gene calls are TRBV7-2 and TRBJ2-7; 8 bases align to TRBD1. V lost 3 bases to trimming and J lost 5 bases; unmatched junction nucleotides: 3. There are 13 residues in the CDR3. Germline values: CDR1 SGHTA, CDR2 FQGNSA. CDR3 amino acids: CASSFGRGHEQYF. Written as DNA, the CDR3 is TGTGCCAGCAGCTTTGGCAGGGGGCACGAGCAGTACTTC.

In its sample, this clonotype was seen a few times. The chain employs TRBV20-1 and TRBJ1-6; 7 nucleotides match TRBD1. After removal of 0 bases from V and 9 bases from J, the junction contained 8 bases not matched to a gene. The CDR3 is made up of 15 amino acids. Germline assignment: CDR1 DFQATT and CDR2 SNEGSKA (reference sequence). This CDR3 is CSARDFRDRASPLHF. CDR3 in DNA: TGCAGTGCTAGAGACTTCCGGGACAGAGCTTCACCCCTCCACTTT.